The clone carrying this T cell receptor beta chain was picked up a small number of times. As yet, its antigen is unknown. Trimming pared 4 bases from V and 1 base from J, leaving 13 bases between. The germline gives CDR1 SGHRS, CDR2 YFSETQ. The CDR3 consists of 15 residues. The data originate from a study of response to subunit inactivated influenza vaccine. TCRdb redid the calling of the RT-PCR reads with MiXCR, one entry per CDR3 protein. The sample records 400,000 to 550,000 distinct CDR3 sequences, 25% being singletons. Findings and limits, study-wide: Authors suggested few new T cells are recruited by each seasonal influenza vaccination.

This specimen was CD4+ T cells sorted from PBMCs, taken 4 to 6 days after vaccination. The chain combines TRBV5-1 with TRBJ2-3; a possible D gene is TRBD1 (7 bases). The TCR originated in a middle-aged man who received an inactivated influenza vaccine. The CDR3 DNA reads as TGCGCCAGCAGCCGGGGGACAGATCGCACAGATACGCAGTATTTT. Translating it yields CASSRGTDRTDTQYF.